This T cell receptor beta chain was captured by sequencing in a study of blood T cell repertoires in COVID-19. The V gene's germline CDR1 is SGHAT and CDR2 FQNNGV. The length of the CDR3 is 16 residues. The trim removed 4 bases at V and 9 bases at J, leaving 16 bases unmatched. Assay used: immunoSEQ multiplex PCR; TCRdb lists only in-frame clones, some missing. The sample comprises under 150,000 clones, around nine tenths of which are singletons, and approximately 1.3% rests with the top ten. The gene calls are TRBV11-2 and TRBJ2-3, with TRBD1 matching 7 bases. Sequencing was done on a sample of PBMCs or T cells enriched from blood (not recorded which). The sequence was collected from a woman aged 25 to 39 with acute COVID-19. The CDR3 DNA sequence: TGTGCCAGCAGCTCAACCCTCCGGGACAGACCATCCACGCAGTATTTT. This codes for CASSSTLRDRPSTQYF.